This record looks at one TCR beta chain sequence and its context. Generated by immunoSEQ multiplex PCR, the TCRdb table keeps only in-frame clones and is missing some. The repertoire holds some 490,000 clones, 70% to 90% seen once, with 6.5% to 9.5% in the top ten. Categorization into cohorts depended on clinical history that participants reported. The recovered donors of Cohort 3 showed two negative PCRs, clearance, or symptom resolution. These data originate in a study of blood T cell repertoires in COVID-19. Study in general: Nucleic acid was either cDNA or gDNA, and it came from T cells, B-cell-depleted T cells, or PBMCs.

CDR1 and CDR2 from the germline V gene are SGHKS and YYEKEE (reference sequence). Germline trimming cut 2 bases from V and 5 bases from J; bases unmatched to any gene: 3. CDR3 length: 14 residues. The chain couples TRBV5-5 to TRBJ1-2; 10 bases agree with TRBD1. Sequencing was carried out using PBMCs or T cells enriched from blood (not recorded which). This TCR came from a woman aged 60-70 years who had recovered from COVID-19. CDR3 sequence (DNA): TGTGCCAGCAGCTTAGGGACAGGGGTTTATGGCTACACCTTC. Amino acids: CASSLGTGVYGYTF.